Listed here is a single T cell receptor (beta chain). Sequencing targeted expressed TCRB transcripts, as all isolated RNA had been reverse transcribed. Average reads for naive, central memory and regulatory T cell samples were about 3.7 million. Method: immunoSEQ multiplex PCR; TCRdb's copy keeps in-frame clones and lacks some. The sample consists of hundreds of thousands of clones, about 14% of them appearing once. These data are taken from a study of beta chain features in type 1 diabetes. Overall study context: Cell yields, age and gender were similar between patients and healthy donors.

Isolation of CD4+ naive, central memory, regulatory and stem cell-like memory cells was achieved by sorting via CD45RO/CCR7/CD25/CD127/CD95/CD27. All of the sorted populations showed purity greater than 98%. This receptor was identified in a man aged 18-30 years in good health. The sample taken for sequencing was naive CD4+ T cells from blood.

The CDR3 DNA sequence: TGTGCCAGCAGCCAAGGACCCCAGGGTCGTGGCACAGATACGCAGTATTTT. Translation: CASSQGPQGRGTDTQYF. The gene calls are TRBV4-2 and TRBJ2-3, with D maybe TRBD1 (5 bases). The CDR3 totals 17 residues. V was shortened by 1 base and J by 1 base, with 15 bases between the two germline ends. Germline loops: CDR1 LGHNA, CDR2 YNFKEQ.